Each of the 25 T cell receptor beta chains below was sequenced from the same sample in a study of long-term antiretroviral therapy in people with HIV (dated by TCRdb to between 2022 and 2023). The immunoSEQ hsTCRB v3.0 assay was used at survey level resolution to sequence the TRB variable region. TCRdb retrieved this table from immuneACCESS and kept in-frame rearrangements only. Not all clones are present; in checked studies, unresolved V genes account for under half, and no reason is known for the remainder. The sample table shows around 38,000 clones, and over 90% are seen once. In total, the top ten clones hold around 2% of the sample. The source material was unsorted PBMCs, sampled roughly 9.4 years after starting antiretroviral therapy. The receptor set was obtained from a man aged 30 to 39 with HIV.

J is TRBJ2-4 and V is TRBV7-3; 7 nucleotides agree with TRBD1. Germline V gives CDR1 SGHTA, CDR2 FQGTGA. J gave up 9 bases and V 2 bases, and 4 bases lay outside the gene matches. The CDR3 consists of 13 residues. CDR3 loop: CASSLEGQTIQYF. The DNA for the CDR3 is TGTGCCAGCAGCTTAGAGGGACAGACCATTCAGTACTTC.

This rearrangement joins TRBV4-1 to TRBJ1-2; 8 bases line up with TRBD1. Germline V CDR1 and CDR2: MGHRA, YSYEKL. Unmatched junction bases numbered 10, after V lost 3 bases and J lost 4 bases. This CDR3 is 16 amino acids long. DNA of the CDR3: TGCGCCAGCAGCCAGGAACAGGACAGGGTGGGCTATGGCTACACCTTC. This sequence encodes CASSQEQDRVGYGYTF.

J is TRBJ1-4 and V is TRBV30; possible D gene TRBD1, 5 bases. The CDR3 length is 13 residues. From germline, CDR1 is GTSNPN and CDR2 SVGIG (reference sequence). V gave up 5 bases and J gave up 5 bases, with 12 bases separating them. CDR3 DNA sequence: TGTGCCTGGGGGACGGAACCCAATGAAAAACTGTTTTTT. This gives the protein CAWGTEPNEKLFF.

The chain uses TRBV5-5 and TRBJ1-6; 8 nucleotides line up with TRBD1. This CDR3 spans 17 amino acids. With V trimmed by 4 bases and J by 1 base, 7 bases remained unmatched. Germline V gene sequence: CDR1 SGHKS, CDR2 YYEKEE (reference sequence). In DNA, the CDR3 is TGTGCCAGCAGCCAGGGGGCCGGAGGGTCCTATAATTCACCCCTCCACTTT. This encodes CASSQGAGGSYNSPLHF.

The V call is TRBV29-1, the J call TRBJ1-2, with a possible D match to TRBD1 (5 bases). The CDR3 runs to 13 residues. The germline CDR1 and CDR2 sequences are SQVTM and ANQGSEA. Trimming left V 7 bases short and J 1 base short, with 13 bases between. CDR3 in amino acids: CSGGIGDNYGYTF. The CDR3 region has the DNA TGCAGCGGGGGTATAGGGGATAACTATGGCTACACCTTC.

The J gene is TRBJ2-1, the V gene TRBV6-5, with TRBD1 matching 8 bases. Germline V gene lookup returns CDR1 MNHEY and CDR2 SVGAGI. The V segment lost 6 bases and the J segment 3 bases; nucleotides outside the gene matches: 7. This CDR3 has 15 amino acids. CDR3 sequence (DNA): TGTGCCAGCAGGGAACTACAGGGGGGCTACAATGAGCAGTTCTTC. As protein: CASRELQGGYNEQFF.

In nucleotides, the CDR3 is TGTGCCAGCAGTGAAATTGGGGAGGTCGGGGAGCTGTTTTTT. It specifies CASSEIGEVGELFF. The genes are TRBV6-1 and TRBJ2-2; the D gene is possibly TRBD2 (6 bases). The CDR3 length is 14 residues. Germline CDR1 MNHNS, CDR2 SASEGT. The V end was cut by 2 bases, the J end by 7 bases, with 11 bases between.

CDR3 protein: CASSPDRGLNQPQHF. CDR3 bases: TGTGCCAGCAGCCCGGACAGGGGGCTAAATCAGCCCCAGCATTTT. The chain links TRBV5-4 to TRBJ1-5, with 11 bases aligning to TRBD1. After removal of 4 bases from V and 4 bases from J, the junction contained 4 bases not matched to a gene. Germline CDR1 is SGHNT and CDR2 is YYREEE (reference sequence). CDR3 size: 15 residues. Variable domain in full (rest from reference TRBV5-4 and TRBJ1-5): ETGVTQSPTHLIKTRGQQVTLRCSSQSGHNTVSWYQQALGQGPQFIFQYYREEENGRGNFPPRFSGLQFPNYSSELNVNALELDDSALYLCASSPDRGLNQPQHFGDGTRLSIL.

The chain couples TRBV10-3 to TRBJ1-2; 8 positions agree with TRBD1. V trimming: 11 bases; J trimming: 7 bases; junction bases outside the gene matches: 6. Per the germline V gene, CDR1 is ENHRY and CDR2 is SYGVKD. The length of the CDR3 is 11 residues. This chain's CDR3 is CAVGQGGGYTF. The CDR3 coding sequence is TGTGCCGTCGGACAGGGTGGTGGCTACACCTTC.

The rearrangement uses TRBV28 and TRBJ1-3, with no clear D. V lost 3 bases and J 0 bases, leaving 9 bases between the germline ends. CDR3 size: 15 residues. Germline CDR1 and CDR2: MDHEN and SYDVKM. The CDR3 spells CASSFEPTSGNTIYF. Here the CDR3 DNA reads TGTGCCAGCAGTTTTGAACCGACCTCTGGAAACACCATATATTTT.

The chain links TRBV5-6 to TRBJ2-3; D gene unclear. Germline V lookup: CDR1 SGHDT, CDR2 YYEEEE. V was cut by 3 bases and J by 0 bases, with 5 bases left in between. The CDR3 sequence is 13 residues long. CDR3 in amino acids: CASSSSSTDTQYF. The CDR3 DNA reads TGTGCCAGCAGCTCCTCTAGCACAGATACGCAGTATTTT.

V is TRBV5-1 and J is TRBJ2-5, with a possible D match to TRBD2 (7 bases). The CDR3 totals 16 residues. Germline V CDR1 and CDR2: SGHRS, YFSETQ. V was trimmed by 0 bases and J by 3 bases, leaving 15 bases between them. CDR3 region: CASSLDTGGAEETQYF. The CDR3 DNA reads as TGCGCCAGCAGCTTGGACACGGGGGGCGCGGAAGAGACCCAGTACTTC.

DNA of the CDR3: TGCAGCGTTGCTCGGGACACTGAAGCTTTCTTT. This gives the protein CSVARDTEAFF. The genes are TRBV29-1 and TRBJ1-1; D uncertain. Per the germline V gene, CDR1 is SQVTM and CDR2 is ANQGSEA. This CDR3 spans 11 amino acids. Between the trimmed V and J ends, which lost 4 bases and 3 bases, there was a span of 6 bases.

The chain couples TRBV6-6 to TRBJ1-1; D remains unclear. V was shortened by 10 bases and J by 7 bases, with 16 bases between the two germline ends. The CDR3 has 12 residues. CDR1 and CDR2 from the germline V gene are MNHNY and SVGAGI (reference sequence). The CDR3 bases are TGTGCCATCAGATCCCTCCCGGGTGAAGCTTTCTTT. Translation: CAIRSLPGEAFF.

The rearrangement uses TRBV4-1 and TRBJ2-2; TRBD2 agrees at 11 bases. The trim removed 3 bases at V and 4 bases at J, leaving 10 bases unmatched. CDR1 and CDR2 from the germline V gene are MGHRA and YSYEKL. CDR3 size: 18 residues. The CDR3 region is CASSQRPWGLAATGELFF. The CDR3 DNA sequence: TGCGCCAGCAGCCAGAGACCCTGGGGACTAGCGGCCACCGGGGAGCTGTTTTTT.

Written as DNA, the CDR3 is TGTGCCAGCAGCTTAAGGACACTGCAGAGCTACGAGCAGTACTTC. This translates into CASSLRTLQSYEQYF. This rearrangement joins TRBV7-8 to TRBJ2-7; possibly TRBD1 for D (5 bases). CDR1 and CDR2 (germline): SGHVS, FQNEAQ. The V and J ends lost 2 bases and 3 bases respectively, with 14 bases between them. The CDR3 is 15 residues long.

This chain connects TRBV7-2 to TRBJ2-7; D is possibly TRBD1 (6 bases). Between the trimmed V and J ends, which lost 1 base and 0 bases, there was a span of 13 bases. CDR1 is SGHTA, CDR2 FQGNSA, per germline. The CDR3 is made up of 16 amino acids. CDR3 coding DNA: TGTGCCAGCAGCTTAGGGGTCACAGGGCCCTCCTACGAGCAGTACTTC. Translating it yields CASSLGVTGPSYEQYF.

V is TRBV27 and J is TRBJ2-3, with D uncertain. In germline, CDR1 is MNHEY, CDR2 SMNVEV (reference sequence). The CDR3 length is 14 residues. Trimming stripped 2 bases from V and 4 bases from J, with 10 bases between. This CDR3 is CASSLMAVADTQYF. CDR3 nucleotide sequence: TGTGCCAGCAGTTTAATGGCGGTGGCAGATACGCAGTATTTT.

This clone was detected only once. The CDR3 region has the DNA TGCAGCGTTGCCAGCGGGGGATACACCGGGGAGCTGTTTTTT. It is translated as CSVASGGYTGELFF. The chain combines TRBV29-1 with TRBJ2-2; TRBD2 aligns across 8 bases. The CDR3 consists of 14 residues. Germline V gene lookup returns CDR1 SQVTM and CDR2 ANQGSEA. The trim removed 4 bases at V and 3 bases at J, leaving 4 bases unmatched.

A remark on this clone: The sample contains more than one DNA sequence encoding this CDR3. DNA of the CDR3: TGTGCCTGGTCCTTCCGGGGATACGAGCAGTACTTC. As protein: CAWSFRGYEQYF. J is TRBJ2-7 and V is TRBV30; a possible D gene is TRBD2 (5 bases). Per the germline V gene, CDR1 is GTSNPN and CDR2 is SVGIG (reference sequence). V was shortened by 5 bases and J by 4 bases, with 12 bases between the two germline ends. There are 12 residues in the CDR3.

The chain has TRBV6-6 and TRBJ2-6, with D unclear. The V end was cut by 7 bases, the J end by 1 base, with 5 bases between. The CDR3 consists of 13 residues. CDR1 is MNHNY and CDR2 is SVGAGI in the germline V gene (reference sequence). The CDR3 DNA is TGTGCCAGCAACCCTTCTGGGGCCAACGTCCTGACTTTC. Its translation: CASNPSGANVLTF.

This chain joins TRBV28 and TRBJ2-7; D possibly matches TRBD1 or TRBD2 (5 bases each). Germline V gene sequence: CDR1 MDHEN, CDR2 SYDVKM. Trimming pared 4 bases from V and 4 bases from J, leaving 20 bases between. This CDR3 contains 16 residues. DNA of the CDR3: TGTGCCAGCAGTTCCATTATCGAGGGGATACTTTACGAGCAGTACGTC. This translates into CASSSIIEGILYEQYV.

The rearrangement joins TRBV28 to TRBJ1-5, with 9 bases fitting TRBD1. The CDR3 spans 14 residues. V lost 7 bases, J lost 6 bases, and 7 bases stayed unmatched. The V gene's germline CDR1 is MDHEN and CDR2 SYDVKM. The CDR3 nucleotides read TGTGCCAGCAAAAACAGGGGGCTTGGTCAGCCCCAGCATTTT. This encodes CASKNRGLGQPQHF.

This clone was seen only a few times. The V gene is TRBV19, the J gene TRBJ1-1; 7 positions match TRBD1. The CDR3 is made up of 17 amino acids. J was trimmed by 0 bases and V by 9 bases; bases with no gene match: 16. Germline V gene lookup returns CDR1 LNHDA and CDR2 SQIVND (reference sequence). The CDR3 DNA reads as TGTGCCAGGGGCCCCCAGCAGGGGGATTTCATGAACACTGAAGCTTTCTTT. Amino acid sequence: CARGPQQGDFMNTEAFF.

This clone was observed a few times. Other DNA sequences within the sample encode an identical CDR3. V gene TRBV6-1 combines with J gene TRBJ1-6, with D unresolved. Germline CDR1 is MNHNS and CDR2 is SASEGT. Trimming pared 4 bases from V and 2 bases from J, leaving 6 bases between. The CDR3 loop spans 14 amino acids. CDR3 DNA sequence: TGTGCCAGCAGTGCTGGCCCCTATAATTCACCCCTCCACTTT. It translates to CASSAGPYNSPLHF.